There are many counts of the clone carrying this T cell receptor (beta chain). Antigen: not known. The sequence runs out 3 residues before the end of the CDR3; the remainder is reconstructed from the germline J gene. The sample comes from a study of T cell clonality in common variable immunodeficiency. Study-wide results and caveats: Repertoire-complication correlations in CVID were limited by patient heterogeneity. Compared with controls, CVID subjects had fewer shared TCRbeta clones. CVID subjects showed higher TCRbeta clonality than healthy controls.

In germline, CDR1 is SEHNR, CDR2 FQNEAQ (reference sequence). This CDR3 comprises 12 residues. V was trimmed by 3 bases and J by 4 bases, leaving 6 bases between them. CVID and control samples used equivalent genomic DNA input. Sequenced by immunoSEQ multiplex PCR; TCRdb stores in-frame clones only, minus some. The data show about 47,000 clones, with none appearing a single time. V usage is TRBV7-9 and J usage is TRBJ1-2; D remains unclear. The sequenced material came from peripheral blood mononuclear cells. This sequence originates from a person between 18 and 75 years old in good health. The DNA read from the CDR3 is TGTGCCAGCAGCTTTTATCGCTATGGC. Translation gives CASSFYRYG. The full CDR3 is CASSFYRYGYTF.